The clone carrying this T cell receptor (beta chain) was detected a few times. Its antigen remains unknown. These data are taken from a study of beta chain features in type 1 diabetes. Study background: Examined across all samples were some 110 million sorted cells. Broader study findings: Whether HLA type influences TCRB rearrangement remained unresolved here. Insertions at VDJ junctions were less frequent in type 1 diabetes patients. These patients also deleted more nucleotides at the same junctions. Relative to healthy donors, patients appeared to have naive, central memory and Treg TCRB repertoires that were more similar. For Type 1 diabetes patients, all four CD4+ subsets carried TCRB CDR3s that were moderately but significantly shorter.

Expressed TCRB transcripts were sequenced because the isolated RNA had all been reverse transcribed beforehand. Clones were read by immunoSEQ multiplex PCR, and TCRdb kept only the in-frame ones, dropping some. There are a few hundred thousand clones in the sample; about 15% occur only once, and about 0.019% lies in the top ten. Germline V gives CDR1 MNHEY, CDR2 SVGAGI. CDR3 length: 14 residues. V dropped 2 bases and J dropped 3; count of bases not matched to a gene: 3. The sequenced material came from naive CD4+ T cells from blood. The origin of this receptor is a man in his thirties or forties with type 1 diabetes. V usage is TRBV6-5 and J usage is TRBJ2-7; the match to TRBD2 covers 8 bases. For the CDR3, the DNA is TGTGCCAGCAGTTACGTAGCGGGAAGCTACGAGCAGTACTTC. Residues: CASSYVAGSYEQYF.